These T cell receptor beta chains were read from a single sample in a study of T cells in localized non-small cell lung cancer. Profiled with immunoSEQ multiplex PCR; TCRdb holds only in-frame clones, not every one. Here the sample spans 40,000 or so clones, around 85% being singletons. The source material was peripheral blood, sampled before any cancer treatment. The receptors shown here come from a man between 40 and 70 years old with stage I lung adenocarcinoma. CDR3s include the opening cysteine and the closing phenylalanine or tryptophan. D genes are given only for firm matches. Where a row states a size, it is once, few, many or the class of an expanded clone; other rows omit it.

D	J	V	size	CDR3	DNA
TRBD1	TRBJ1-2	TRBV5-1	once	CASSNPGQGYTF	TGCGCCAGCAGCAATCCGGGACAGGGCTACACCTTC
.	TRBJ2-2	TRBV5-5	.	CASSLGRTRTGELFF	TGTGCCAGCAGCTTAGGCAGGACGCGCACCGGGGAGCTGTTTTTT
TRBD1	TRBJ1-5	TRBV7-2	.	CASSPGQVPNQPQHF	TGTGCCAGCAGCCCCGGACAGGTTCCAAATCAGCCCCAGCATTTT
TRBD1	TRBJ1-5	TRBV29-1	.	CSVSSGQGSSQPQHF	TGCAGCGTATCCTCTGGACAGGGTTCGTCTCAGCCCCAGCATTTT
.	TRBJ1-2	TRBV7-9	.	CASSLGQAQDNYGYTF	TGTGCCAGCAGCTTAGGACAGGCCCAAGATAACTATGGCTACACCTTC
.	TRBJ2-7	TRBV19	.	CASSAGPYGFYEQYF	TGTGCCAGTAGTGCGGGCCCGTACGGATTCTACGAGCAGTACTTC
.	TRBJ2-1	TRBV21-1	.	CASTQRDFYNEQFF	TGTGCCAGCACCCAGCGGGATTTTTACAATGAGCAGTTCTTC
.	TRBJ1-1	TRBV7-8	.	CASSSTGQYTEAFF	TGTGCCAGCAGCTCTACAGGGCAATACACTGAAGCTTTCTTT
TRBD2	TRBJ2-3	TRBV5-1	.	CASSLGGSGRTSTDTQYF	TGCGCCAGCAGCTTGGGTGGTAGCGGGAGGACTAGCACAGATACGCAGTATTTT
TRBD1	TRBJ2-3	TRBV5-4	.	CASRPGTVPTDTQYF	TGTGCCAGCAGGCCCGGGACAGTTCCTACAGATACGCAGTATTTT
TRBD2	TRBJ2-3	TRBV4-2	.	CASSQDTGLASTDTQYF	TGTGCCAGCAGCCAAGATACGGGACTAGCGAGCACAGATACGCAGTATTTT
TRBD2	TRBJ2-2	TRBV7-6	.	CASSISGTTGELFF	TGTGCCAGCTCGATTAGCGGGACCACCGGGGAGCTGTTTTTT
.	TRBJ1-5	TRBV19	.	CASSISGGQKQPQHF	TGTGCCAGTAGTATTTCTGGGGGTCAAAAACAGCCCCAGCATTTT
TRBD1	TRBJ1-1	TRBV28	.	CASSEAGTGDTEAFF	TGTGCCAGCAGTGAAGCCGGGACAGGGGACACTGAAGCTTTCTTT
.	TRBJ2-2	TRBV5-5	once	CASSLGRAIKRGELFF	TGTGCCAGCAGCTTAGGGCGGGCCATAAAACGCGGGGAGCTGTTTTTT
TRBD2	TRBJ2-7	TRBV5-6	.	CASSTPGLGLDEQYF	TGTGCCAGCAGCACGCCGGGACTAGGATTAGACGAGCAGTACTTC
.	TRBJ1-2	TRBV5-6	.	CASSLDASGERYTF	TGTGCCAGCAGCTTGGACGCGAGTGGGGAACGCTACACCTTC
.	TRBJ1-1	TRBV21-1	.	CASRQVVATQRTEAFF	TGTGCCAGCAGGCAAGTCGTAGCTACACAACGCACTGAAGCTTTCTTT
.	TRBJ2-2	TRBV7-6	.	CASSSRQSSYTGELFF	TGTGCCAGCAGCTCCCGACAGTCCTCTTACACCGGGGAGCTGTTTTTT
.	TRBJ2-3	TRBV7-2	.	CASSSLSWEDTQYF	TGTGCCAGCAGCTCGCTGAGTTGGGAAGATACGCAGTATTTT
.	TRBJ2-1	TRBV11-2	.	CASSEPQAGREQFF	TGTGCCAGCAGCGAGCCGCAAGCAGGGCGAGAGCAGTTCTTC
TRBD2	TRBJ2-7	TRBV5-4	.	CASSLGTSLPYEQYF	TGTGCCAGCAGCTTGGGGACTAGCCTCCCCTACGAGCAGTACTTC
TRBD1	TRBJ2-7	TRBV5-4	.	CASSTLDRAISYEQYF	TGTGCCAGCAGCACCCTGGACAGGGCAATCAGCTACGAGCAGTACTTC
.	TRBJ2-1	TRBV7-2	.	CASSPEGGYNEQFF	TGTGCCAGCAGCCCAGAGGGGGGGTACAATGAGCAGTTCTTC
TRBD2	TRBJ2-3	TRBV6-4	few	CASSQTSGTADTQYF	TGTGCCAGCAGTCAGACTAGCGGGACCGCAGATACGCAGTATTTT
TRBD1	TRBJ1-2	TRBV5-6	few	CASSGRTGGDSYTF	TGTGCCAGCAGCGGAAGGACAGGGGGGGACTCCTACACCTTC
TRBD2	TRBJ2-1	TRBV30	.	CAWRVAGDYEQFF	TGTGCCTGGAGGGTAGCGGGAGACTATGAGCAGTTCTTC
TRBD1	TRBJ1-6	TRBV4-3	.	CASSQVWDRVTNSPLHF	TGCGCCAGCAGCCAAGTGTGGGACAGGGTAACTAATTCACCCCTCCACTTT
TRBD1	TRBJ2-6	TRBV11-2	.	CASSPDRAVGANVLTF	TGTGCCAGCAGCCCGGACAGGGCGGTTGGGGCCAACGTCCTGACTTTC
.	TRBJ2-5	TRBV7-9	.	CASTLGELQETQYF	TGTGCCAGCACCCTTGGAGAGCTTCAAGAGACCCAGTACTTC
TRBD2	TRBJ2-5	TRBV10-2	.	CASTRTSGGETQYF	TGCGCCAGCACCCGGACTAGCGGGGGGGAGACCCAGTACTTC
TRBD2	TRBJ2-3	TRBV9	.	CASSAVAGANTDTQYF	TGTGCCAGCAGTGCTGTAGCGGGAGCTAACACAGATACGCAGTATTTT
.	TRBJ1-5	TRBV7-6	.	CASSLGWSEPQHF	TGTGCCAGCAGCTTAGGGTGGTCGGAGCCCCAGCATTTT
TRBD1	TRBJ1-1	TRBV9	.	CASSVGQAGTEAFF	TGTGCCAGCAGCGTTGGACAGGCGGGCACTGAAGCTTTCTTT
.	TRBJ2-7	TRBV6-5	.	CASRQTTSYEQYF	TGTGCCAGCAGACAGACTACTTCCTACGAGCAGTACTTC
.	TRBJ1-1	TRBV28	.	CASNRDGRSTEAFF	TGTGCCAGTAATAGAGACGGTAGGAGCACTGAAGCTTTCTTT
.	TRBJ2-1	TRBV29-1	.	CSVSVGNEQFF	TGCAGCGTGAGCGTGGGCAATGAGCAGTTCTTC
.	TRBJ1-1	TRBV5-1	.	CASSPIGTGNTEAFF	TGCGCCAGCAGCCCCATCGGGACCGGGAACACTGAAGCTTTCTTT
TRBD2	TRBJ2-2	TRBV5-4	.	CASSPAGAGGPAGELFF	TGTGCCAGCAGCCCCGCTGGAGCGGGAGGGCCGGCCGGGGAGCTGTTTTTT
.	TRBJ2-4	TRBV2	once	CASGDGGAQTQYF	TGTGCCAGCGGGGACGGCGGGGCCCAGACTCAGTACTTC
.	TRBJ1-2	TRBV7-9	.	CASGEGSNYGYTF	TGTGCCAGCGGGGAAGGCTCTAACTATGGCTACACCTTC
TRBD1	TRBJ2-1	TRBV4-3	.	CASSLGQGANEQFF	TGCGCCAGCAGCCTTGGACAGGGGGCCAATGAGCAGTTCTTC
.	TRBJ2-7	TRBV10-3	.	CAISRDTGAYEQYF	TGTGCCATCAGTCGGGACACCGGAGCCTACGAGCAGTACTTC
.	TRBJ2-5	TRBV5-4	.	CASSKGTGEGEETQYF	TGTGCCAGCAGCAAAGGAACGGGAGAGGGGGAAGAGACCCAGTACTTC
.	TRBJ2-1	TRBV13	once	CASSPRQAFDEQFF	TGTGCCAGCAGCCCCCGCCAGGCCTTCGATGAGCAGTTCTTC
TRBD2	TRBJ2-5	TRBV18	.	CASSPTLAGETQYF	TGTGCCAGCTCACCTACCTTAGCGGGGGAGACCCAGTACTTC
.	TRBJ1-1	TRBV6-1	.	CASSEVGYSTEAFF	TGTGCCAGCAGTGAAGTAGGCTACAGCACTGAAGCTTTCTTT
TRBD2	TRBJ2-3	TRBV27	.	CASSPGGADTQYF	TGTGCCAGCAGCCCGGGGGGGGCGGATACGCAGTATTTT
.	TRBJ2-1	TRBV5-8	.	CASSLAATPYNEQFF	TGTGCCAGCAGCTTGGCTGCGACCCCATACAATGAGCAGTTCTTC
.	TRBJ2-5	TRBV5-5	.	CASSWRGVETQYF	TGTGCCAGCAGCTGGCGCGGGGTGGAGACCCAGTACTTC
TRBD2	TRBJ2-7	TRBV29-1	.	CSVDGGSVYEQYF	TGCAGCGTTGATGGCGGGAGCGTCTACGAGCAGTACTTC
.	TRBJ2-5	TRBV6-1	.	CASSVIQGETQYF	TGTGCCAGCTCCGTAATACAGGGAGAGACCCAGTACTTC